This entry lists 6 T cell receptor beta chains sequenced from one sample in a study of blood T cell repertoires in COVID-19. The method was immunoSEQ multiplex PCR; TCRdb's version includes in-frame clones alone and lacks a portion of them. Among approximately 240,000 clones listed, about nine tenths were seen once. The sample was PBMCs or T cells enriched from blood (not recorded which). The receptors originated from a woman aged 45-65 years in a cohort exposed to, infected with or recovered from COVID-19 (not recorded which).

The V and J genes are TRBV6-2 or TRBV6-3 and TRBJ2-7, with D possibly matching TRBD1 (6 bases). Germline assignment: CDR1 MNHEY and CDR2 SVGEGT. The ends were cut back, 6 bases at V and 0 bases at J, with 18 bases in the middle. CDR3 size: 16 residues. This chain's CDR3 is CASSKTGYLSSYEQYF. In DNA form, the CDR3 reads TGTGCCAGCAGCAAGACAGGCTACCTAAGCTCCTACGAGCAGTACTTC.

This clone was detected only a few times. Other DNA variants within this sample encode the same CDR3. This rearrangement joins TRBV20-1 to TRBJ1-4; 8 bases agree with TRBD1. The junction had 2 bases not matched to a gene; V was cut back by 3 bases and J by 2 bases. The CDR3 consists of 14 residues. Germline CDR1 DFQATT, CDR2 SNEGSKA (reference sequence). The CDR3 coding sequence is TGCAGTGCTAGTCAGGGGGCTACTAATGAAAAACTGTTTTTT. The encoded protein is CSASQGATNEKLFF.

This chain uses TRBV11-2 with TRBJ2-1, with 7 positions matching TRBD1. The CDR3 is made up of 16 amino acids. Germline V CDR1 and CDR2: SGHAT, FQNNGV. V dropped 6 bases and J dropped 0; count of bases not matched to a gene: 8. CDR3 DNA: TGTGCCAGCAGGACCCCCCGGGACAGCTCCTACAATGAGCAGTTCTTC. Residues: CASRTPRDSSYNEQFF.

The chain carries TRBV5-8 and TRBJ2-5; the D gene is possibly TRBD1 (6 bases). The CDR3 loop spans 14 amino acids. Trimming removed 0 bases from V and 5 bases from J, with 11 bases in between. Germline V gives CDR1 SGHTS, CDR2 YDEGEE. The CDR3 protein is CASSLGLRGETQYF. CDR3 DNA sequence: TGTGCCAGCAGCTTGGGGTTGAGGGGGGAGACCCAGTACTTC.

The V and J genes are TRBV7-2 and TRBJ2-5, with TRBD2 matching over 12 bases. With 5 bases clipped from V and 1 base from J, the junction kept 5 bases outside the gene matches. There are 16 residues in the CDR3. Germline loops: CDR1 SGHTA, CDR2 FQGNSA. The CDR3 spells CASSGGLAGSQETQYF. Here the CDR3 DNA reads TGTGCCAGCAGCGGCGGACTAGCGGGGTCCCAAGAGACCCAGTACTTC.

The V gene is TRBV2, the J gene TRBJ1-5; D unresolved. V was clipped by 5 bases and J by 4 bases, with 21 bases between them. Germline CDR1 reads SNHLY; CDR2 reads FYNNEI. The CDR3 loop spans 17 amino acids. DNA of the CDR3: TGTGCCAGCAGTATTTTCGGTTCACGGACTGGAAATCAGCCCCAGCATTTT. Protein sequence: CASSIFGSRTGNQPQHF.